The clone carrying this TCR beta chain was counted at least ten times. This record comes from a study of CD8 T cells in ankylosing spondylitis. V was pared by 2 bases and J by 1 base, with 5 bases of the junction left unmatched. Looked up from germline, CDR1 is DFQATT and CDR2 is SNEGSKA (reference sequence). The CDR3 length is 14 residues. MiXCR, applied by TCRdb to the 5' RACE reads, yields one record per CDR3 protein. The table has 200,000 or so distinct CDR3 sequences, under 30% seen once. The rearrangement links TRBV20-1 to TRBJ2-7; 7 bases agree with TRBD2. The sample taken for sequencing was blood, either unsorted or a sorted T cell fraction (not recorded which). The TCR sequence derives from a male donor with ankylosing spondylitis or in good health (not recorded which). The CDR3 loop is CSARRLADSYEQYF. CDR3 DNA: TGCAGTGCTAGAAGGCTAGCGGATTCCTACGAGCAGTACTTC.